Below, one T cell receptor beta chain is given with its context. This entry is derived from a study of blood T cell repertoires in COVID-19. In the study overall: PBMCs, B-cell-depleted T cells, or T cells were the source of the cDNA or gDNA that made up the material.

The CDR3 extends over 15 amino acids. Germline CDR1 and CDR2: MNHEY and SVGAGI. The ends were cut back, 6 bases at V and 6 bases at J, with 20 bases in the middle. Method: immunoSEQ multiplex PCR; TCRdb's copy keeps in-frame clones and lacks some. The top ten hold 8% of the sample, which has some 150,000 clones, roughly 88% seen once. The sequencing input was peripheral blood. The source is a woman aged 60-75 years with COVID-19, enrolled during active disease. This chain links TRBV6-5 with TRBJ1-2; D remains ambiguous. The CDR3 nucleotides are TGTGCCAGCAGCCCGAATACGGGGATGGTTGATGGCTACACCTTC. It translates to CASSPNTGMVDGYTF.